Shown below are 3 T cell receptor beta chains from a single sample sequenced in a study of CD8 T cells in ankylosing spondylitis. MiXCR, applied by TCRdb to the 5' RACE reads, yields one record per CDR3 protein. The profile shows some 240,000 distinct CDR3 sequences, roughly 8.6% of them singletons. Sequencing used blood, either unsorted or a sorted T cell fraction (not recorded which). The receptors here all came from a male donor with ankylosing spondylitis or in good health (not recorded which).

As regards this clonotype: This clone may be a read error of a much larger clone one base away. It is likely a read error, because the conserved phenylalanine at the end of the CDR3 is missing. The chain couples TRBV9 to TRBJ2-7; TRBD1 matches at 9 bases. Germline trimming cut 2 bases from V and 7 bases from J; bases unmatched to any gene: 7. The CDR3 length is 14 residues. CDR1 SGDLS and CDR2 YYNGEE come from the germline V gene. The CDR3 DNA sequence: TGTGCCAGCAGCGTGGGACAGGGTATGAGGGAGCAGTACCTC. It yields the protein CASSVGQGMREQYL.

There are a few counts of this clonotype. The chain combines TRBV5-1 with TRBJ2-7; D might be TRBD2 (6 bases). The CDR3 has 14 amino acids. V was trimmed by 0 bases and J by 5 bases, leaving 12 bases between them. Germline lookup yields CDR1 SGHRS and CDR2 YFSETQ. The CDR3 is CASSLVGTFNEQYF. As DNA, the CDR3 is TGCGCCAGCAGCTTGGTAGGGACTTTTAACGAGCAGTACTTC.

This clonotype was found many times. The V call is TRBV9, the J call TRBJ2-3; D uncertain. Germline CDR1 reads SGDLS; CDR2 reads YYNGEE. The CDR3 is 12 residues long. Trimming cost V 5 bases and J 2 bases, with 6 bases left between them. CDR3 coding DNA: TGTGCCAGCAGAGGGTTCACAGATACGCAGTATTTT. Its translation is CASRGFTDTQYF.